The 30 T cell receptor beta chains below were found in one sample sequenced in a study of tumor and adjacent non-tumor tissue in lung cancer. RNA was extracted from bulk tissue without any cell sorting. This non-tumor lung sample came from over 3 cm beyond the tumor edge. TCRbeta libraries were built with three rounds of nested PCR, modified from ARM-PCR. TCRdb recomputed calls from the multiplex PCR reads with MiXCR, one row per CDR3 protein. This table has some 100,000 distinct CDR3 sequences, less than 75% appearing once. The sequencing input was distant non-tumor lung tissue. These receptors came from a man aged 25 to 40 with non-small cell lung cancer.

With respect to this clonotype: This clone may be a read error of a much larger clone one base away. V gene TRBV12-3 or TRBV12-4 combines with J gene TRBJ1-1; TRBD1 is a possible D gene (6 bases). The CDR3 is 14 residues long. Trimming took off 8 bases at V and 1 base at J, with 14 bases between the two ends. The CDR3 loop is CASASTGQNTEAFF. The CDR3 coding sequence is TGTGCCAGCGCCAGCACAGGGCAGAACACTGAAGCTTTCTTT.

Concerning this clonotype: An end of the junction does not agree with germline; a read error may underlie this. V and J are TRBV24-1 and TRBJ2-1; D gene uncertain. Germline values: CDR1 KGHDR, CDR2 SFDVKD. The CDR3 has 16 amino acids. The CDR3 sequence is CAISNSPGKENNEQFF. The CDR3 DNA reads as TGTGCCATCAGTAATTCCCCGGGCAAGGAGAACAATGAGCAGTTCTTC.

Points on this clonotype: One junction end does not reproduce the germline sequence, and a read error may be involved. This chain connects TRBV11-2 to TRBJ2-1; tentative D call: TRBD1 (5 bases). The germline CDR1 and CDR2 sequences are SGHAT and FQNNGV. CDR3 length: 15 amino acids. The CDR3 nucleotides read TGTGCCAGCAGCTACAGGTGGATCGACGGCAATAAGCAGTTCTTC. This translates into CASSYRWIDGNKQFF. The whole variable domain, filled in from reference TRBV11-2 and TRBJ2-1, reads EAGVAQSPRYKIIEKRQSVAFWCNPISGHATLYWYQQILGQGPKLLIQFQNNGVVDDSQLPKDRFSAERLKGVDSTLKIQPAKLEDSAVYLCASSYRWIDGNKQFFGPGTRLTVL.

A word on this clonotype: A read error may produce the germline difference seen at one junction end. The chain couples TRBV11-2 to TRBJ1-1; D is uncertain. The germline gives CDR1 SGHAT, CDR2 FQNNGV. This CDR3 has 13 residues. CDR3 sequence: CASSLPDNTEVFF. CDR3 bases: TGTGCCAGCAGCCTACCTGATAACACTGAAGTTTTCTTT.

As for this clonotype: Just one base apart from a much larger clone, this may be a read error. This chain connects TRBV5-5 to TRBJ1-1, with D uncertain. The germline CDR1 and CDR2 sequences are SGHKS and YYEKEE (reference sequence). The CDR3 totals 12 residues. For the CDR3, the DNA is TGTGCCAGCAGCTTGGCCCTAAGGGTGGCTTCCTTT. The encoded protein is CASSLALRVASF.

The sample holds one count of this clonotype. One junction end disagrees with the germline gene, perhaps due to a read error. V and J are TRBV5-4 and TRBJ1-2; no definite D call. From germline, CDR1 is SGHNT and CDR2 YYREEE (reference sequence). The CDR3 spans 14 residues. The CDR3 DNA sequence: TGTGCCAACAGCTTGGGCAGCAATAGCTATGACTACACCTTC. It translates to CANSLGSNSYDYTF.

Of note for this clonotype: At one of its ends the junction is not consistent with the germline gene, which may arise from a read error. The chain employs TRBV5-1 and TRBJ2-1; unclear D gene. The CDR3 length is 12 residues. Germline lookup yields CDR1 SGHRS and CDR2 YFSETQ. CDR3 nucleotides: TGCGCCAGCAACGCTGAAGGGCATGAGCAGCTCTTC. Translated: CASNAEGHEQLF.

This clonotype was recorded only once. A junction end diverges from the germline sequence, so it may reflect a read error. The V and J genes are TRBV11-2 and TRBJ1-2; D possibly corresponds to TRBD1 (6 bases). CDR1 and CDR2 (germline): SGHAT, FQNNGV. The CDR3 length is 13 residues. The CDR3 here is CTSSLAGVNDYTF. CDR3 bases: TGTACCAGCAGCTTAGCAGGGGTAAATGACTACACCTTC.

To note about this clonotype: Likely a read error: the CDR3 ends without its conserved phenylalanine or tryptophan. The V gene is TRBV11-3, the J gene TRBJ1-2, with D tentatively TRBD1 (6 bases). V was cut by 3 bases and J by 6 bases, with 11 bases left in between. This CDR3 has 13 amino acids. The V gene's germline CDR1 is SGHNT and CDR2 YENEEA. The CDR3 nucleotides are TGTGCCAGCAGCTTGTCAGGGGACAATGGCTACACCTAC. Its translation: CASSLSGDNGYTY.

This clonotype appeared many times. The V gene is TRBV20-1, the J gene TRBJ2-2; a weak D match, TRBD2 (6 bases). The CDR3 extends over 16 amino acids. Trimming stripped 6 bases from V and 0 bases from J, with 17 bases between. Per the germline V gene, CDR1 is DFQATT and CDR2 is SNEGSKA (reference sequence). CDR3 residues: CSAAGMAATNTGELFF. The CDR3 DNA reads as TGCAGTGCGGCGGGGATGGCAGCAACGAACACCGGGGAGCTGTTTTTT.

This clonotype was observed a handful of times. This chain links TRBV9 with TRBJ1-3; no clear D gene. Germline V gene data show CDR1 as SGDLS and CDR2 as YYNGEE. The V gene lost 0 bases and the J gene lost 8 bases, with 3 bases spanning the gap. The CDR3 sequence is 11 residues long. The CDR3 loop reads CASSVDDTIYF. The CDR3 DNA reads TGTGCCAGCAGCGTAGATGACACCATATATTTT.

The CDR3 reads CASRDANTEAFF. CDR3 coding DNA: TGTGCCAGCCGTGACGCGAACACTGAAGCTTTCTTT. The chain links TRBV7-9 to TRBJ1-1; D uncertain. CDR3 length: 12 amino acids. V was shortened by 8 bases and J by 1 base, with 8 bases between the two germline ends. Germline V lookup: CDR1 SEHNR, CDR2 FQNEAQ (reference sequence).

The chain employs TRBV11-2 and TRBJ1-1; D is unresolved. The germline gives CDR1 SGHAT, CDR2 FQNNGV. CDR3 size: 13 residues. Trimming left V 11 bases short and J 5 bases short, with 18 bases between. The CDR3 bases are TGTGCCTGTACTATGCACGGTGTGACTGAAGCTTTCTTT. This sequence encodes CACTMHGVTEAFF.

As concerns this clonotype: Sequence at one end of the junction differs from germline and may be a read error. This chain uses TRBV11-3 with TRBJ1-1; D is possibly TRBD1 (5 bases). The CDR3 contains 15 residues. CDR1 is SGHNT, CDR2 YENEEA, per germline. CDR3 DNA: TGTGCCAGCAGCAAGGGGTCCGGCTCTTGGACTGATGCTTTCTTT. It encodes CASSKGSGSWTDAFF.

This clonotype was seen only a few times. This chain uses TRBV11-3 with TRBJ2-7, with D maybe TRBD1 (5 bases). Germline CDR1 and CDR2: SGHNT and YENEEA. Trimming removed 7 bases from V and 3 bases from J, with 19 bases in between. The CDR3 contains 15 residues. CDR3 loop: CASTLDAGIFYEQYF. CDR3 bases: TGTGCCAGCACCCTGGACGCAGGGATTTTCTACGAGCAGTACTTC. Combining the CDR3 with reference TRBV11-3 and TRBJ2-7 gives the whole variable domain EAGVVQSPRYKIIEKKQPVAFWCNPISGHNTLYWYLQNLGQGPELLIRYENEEAVDDSQLPKDRFSAERLKGVDSTLKIQPAELGDSAVYLCASTLDAGIFYEQYFGPGTRLTVT.

In its sample, this clonotype was seen many times. At one boundary the junction diverges from the germline segment, which might be a read error. V usage is TRBV29-1 and J usage is TRBJ1-1; D is unresolved. Looked up from germline, CDR1 is SQVTM and CDR2 is ANQGSEA. This CDR3 contains 13 residues. CDR3 bases: TGCAGCGTATGGAACACCTTGAACACTGTAGCTTTCTTT. It specifies CSVWNTLNTVAFF.

As to this clonotype: The conserved phenylalanine or tryptophan normally closing the CDR3 is absent here, so this likely arose from a read error. The chain combines TRBV6-5 with TRBJ2-6; D tentatively fits TRBD1 or TRBD2 (5 bases each). The CDR3 sequence is 17 residues long. Germline CDR1 MNHEY, CDR2 SVGAGI. CDR3: CASSSGGRISGANVLTL. CDR3 DNA sequence: TGTGCCAGCAGTTCCGGTGGGAGAATATCTGGGGCCAACGTACTGACTTTA.

For this clonotype: A clone one base away is much larger, so this may be a read error. The chain uses TRBV4-1 and TRBJ2-2; 7 bases are a match to TRBD2. CDR3 length: 16 residues. The germline V gene encodes CDR1 MGHRA and CDR2 YSYEKL. CDR3 sequence reads: CVSSRRAGPDTGELFF. The CDR3 DNA reads TGCGTCAGCAGCCGCAGAGCGGGACCGGACACCGGGGAGCTGTTTTTT.

V and J are TRBV6-2 or TRBV6-3 and TRBJ2-1; TRBD2 is a possible D gene (6 bases). V lost 6 bases, J lost 3 bases, and 12 bases lay in between. CDR3 length: 14 residues. Germline V CDR1 and CDR2: MNHEY, SVGEGT. The CDR3 bases are TGTGCCAGCAGGACGGAGGGGATCTACAATGAGCAGTTCTTC. It encodes CASRTEGIYNEQFF.

The chain employs TRBV6-1 and TRBJ1-1, with 7 positions matching TRBD1. The CDR3 runs to 14 residues. CDR1 MNHNS and CDR2 SASEGT come from the germline V gene. CDR3 DNA sequence: TGTATCAGCAGTGAGAGACAGGGCAACACTGAAGCTTTCTTT. It codes for CISSERQGNTEAFF.

This sequence joins TRBV20-1 and TRBJ1-3; TRBD1 agrees at 7 bases. The CDR3 spans 19 residues. Looked up from germline, CDR1 is DFQATT and CDR2 is SNEGSKA (reference sequence). V trimming: 0 bases; J trimming: 0 bases; junction bases outside the gene matches: 14. The CDR3 reads CSAREPGQIFPNSGNTIYF. The CDR3 DNA reads as TGCAGTGCTAGAGAGCCGGGACAGATTTTCCCCAACTCTGGAAACACCATATATTTT.

In the case of this clonotype: Possible read error: a much larger clone is one base away. The rearrangement links TRBV12-3 or TRBV12-4 to TRBJ2-3; 9 nucleotides agree with TRBD2. This CDR3 has 19 amino acids. DNA for the CDR3: TGTGCCAGCAGTTTATACGAGGCGGGGGGGCACTTTGGCACAGATACGCACTATTTT. Amino acids: CASSLYEAGGHFGTDTHYF.

In the case of this clonotype: The junction shows a germline mismatch at one end, possibly a read error. The V gene is TRBV6-1, the J gene TRBJ1-2; D is unclear. CDR1 is MNHNS, CDR2 SASEGT, per germline. The CDR3 is 15 residues long. Here the CDR3 DNA reads TGTGCCAGCATTGAAGAAGGGAGAGGGTACACTGGCTACACCTTC. Translation gives CASIEEGRGYTGYTF.

On this clonotype: One end of the junction is discordant with germline, which a read error may explain. The V gene is TRBV11-1, the J gene TRBJ2-6; 8 bases align to TRBD1. The V gene's germline CDR1 is SGHAT and CDR2 FQDESV (reference sequence). This CDR3 comprises 17 residues. DNA of the CDR3: TGTGCCAGCAACCCCAGGGACAGGTTACTCTGGGCCAACGTCCTGACGTTC. Encoded protein: CASNPRDRLLWANVLTF.

On this clonotype itself: A much larger clone is a single base away; this may be a read error. The chain employs TRBV24-1 and TRBJ2-1; 12 bases are shared with TRBD2. J was trimmed by 12 bases and V by 4 bases; bases with no gene match: 12. The CDR3 runs 16 residues. Germline-derived CDR1 and CDR2 are KGHDR and SFDVKD. The CDR3 nucleotides are TGTGCCACCAGTGACCCGACTAGCGGGAGTAACGATGGGCAGTTCTTC. Residues: CATSDPTSGSNDGQFF.

This clonotype was counted a single time. A read error may account for a junction end that differs from germline. This sequence joins TRBV4-1 and TRBJ2-7; D not resolved. This CDR3 comprises 12 residues. Germline lookup yields CDR1 MGHRA and CDR2 YSYEKL. CDR3 residues: CTSSQESAEQYF. CDR3 DNA: TGCACCAGCAGCCAAGAATCTGCCGAGCAGTACTTC.

Comment on this clonotype: A much bigger clone sits one base away, suggesting this may be a read error. V usage is TRBV12-3 or TRBV12-4 and J usage is TRBJ2-1; a weak D match, TRBD1 (5 bases). The CDR3 is 12 residues long. The CDR3 DNA is TGTGCCAGCAGTTTCCCAGGGAACACCATGCTCTTC. Translated: CASSFPGNTMLF.

Points on this clonotype: This may stem from a read error, because a much larger clone lies one nucleotide away. The J gene is TRBJ2-6, the V gene TRBV4-1, with TRBD2 matching over 10 bases. This CDR3 region has 19 residues. Per germline, CDR1 MGHRA and CDR2 YSYEKL. The CDR3, as DNA: TGCGCCAGAAGCCGACCGACTAGCGGGCCCTTTTCTGGGGCCAACGTCCTGACTTTC. Amino acids: CARSRPTSGPFSGANVLTF.

This clonotype was observed a single time. V and J are TRBV11-2 and TRBJ2-7, with 13 positions matching TRBD2. The length of the CDR3 is 16 residues. With V trimmed by 5 bases and J by 1 base, 5 bases remained unmatched. The germline CDR1 and CDR2 sequences are SGHAT and FQNNGV. CDR3 residues: CASSRTSGRQSYEQYV. The CDR3, as DNA: TGTGCCAGCAGCAGGACTAGCGGGAGACAATCCTACGAGCAGTACGTC.

This clonotype was seen only a few times. A read error is possible here, since a much larger clone lies one base away. The chain links TRBV20-1 to TRBJ2-7, with 8 nucleotides matching TRBD1. CDR1 and CDR2 from the germline V gene are DFQATT and SNEGSKA (reference sequence). CDR3 size: 15 residues. V was pared by 5 bases and J by 6 bases, with 15 bases of the junction left unmatched. The CDR3 nucleotides are TGCAGTGCTTACACGTCCCGGGGGACAGGAGGCGAGCAGTACTTC. Protein sequence: CSAYTSRGTGGEQYF.